This T cell receptor (beta chain) was identified during a study of cytomegalovirus exposure and HLA in healthy donors. Study observations and caveats: Clonal expansion, a later analysis showed, was greater in HLA-associated TCR beta chains than in equally common others.

Researchers ran the PCR with 60 Vbeta and 13 Jbeta primers. The method was immunoSEQ multiplex PCR; TCRdb's version includes in-frame clones alone and lacks a portion of them. The sample holds fewer than 250,000 clones, about 80% seen once. Details on this clone: Antigen unknown.

Deletions cut 0 bases from V and 0 bases from J, with 2 bases between. CDR1 is SGHAT, CDR2 FQNNGV, per germline. The CDR3 length is 13 residues. Sequenced input: PBMCs. The chain employs TRBV11-2 and TRBJ1-1; no reliable D call. The clonotype was recovered from a man aged 18-30 years in good health and CMV-seronegative. In nucleotides, the CDR3 is TGTGCCAGCAGCTTAGACATGAACACTGAAGCTTTCTTT. It encodes CASSLDMNTEAFF.